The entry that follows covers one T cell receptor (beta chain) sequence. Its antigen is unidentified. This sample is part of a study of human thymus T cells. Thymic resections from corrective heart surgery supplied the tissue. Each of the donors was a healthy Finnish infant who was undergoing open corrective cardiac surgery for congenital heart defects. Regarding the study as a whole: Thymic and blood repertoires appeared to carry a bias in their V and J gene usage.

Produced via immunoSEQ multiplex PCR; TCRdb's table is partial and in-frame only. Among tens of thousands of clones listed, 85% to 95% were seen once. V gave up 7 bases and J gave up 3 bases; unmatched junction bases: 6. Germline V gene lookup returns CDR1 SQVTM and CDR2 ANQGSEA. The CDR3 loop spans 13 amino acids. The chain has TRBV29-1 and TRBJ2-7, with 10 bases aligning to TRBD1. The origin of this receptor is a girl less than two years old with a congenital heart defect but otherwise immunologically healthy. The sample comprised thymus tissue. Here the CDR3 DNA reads TGCAGCGGCCGACAGGGGGCGGACTACGAGCAGTACTTC. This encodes CSGRQGADYEQYF.